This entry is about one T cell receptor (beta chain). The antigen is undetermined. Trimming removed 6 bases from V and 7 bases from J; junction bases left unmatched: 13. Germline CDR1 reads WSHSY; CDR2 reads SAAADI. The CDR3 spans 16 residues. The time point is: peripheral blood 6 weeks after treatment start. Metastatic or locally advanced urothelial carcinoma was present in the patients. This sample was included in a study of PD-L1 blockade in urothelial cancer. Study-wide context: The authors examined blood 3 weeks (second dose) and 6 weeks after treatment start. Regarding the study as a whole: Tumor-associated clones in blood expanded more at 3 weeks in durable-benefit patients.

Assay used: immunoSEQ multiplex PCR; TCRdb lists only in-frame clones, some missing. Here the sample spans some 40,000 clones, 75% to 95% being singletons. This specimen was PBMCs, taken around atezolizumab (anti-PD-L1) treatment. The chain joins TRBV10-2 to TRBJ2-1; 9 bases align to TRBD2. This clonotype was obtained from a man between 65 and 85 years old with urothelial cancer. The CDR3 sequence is CASSAGREGHRNEQFF. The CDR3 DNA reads TGCGCCAGCAGCGCGGGGCGGGAGGGCCATAGGAATGAGCAGTTCTTC.